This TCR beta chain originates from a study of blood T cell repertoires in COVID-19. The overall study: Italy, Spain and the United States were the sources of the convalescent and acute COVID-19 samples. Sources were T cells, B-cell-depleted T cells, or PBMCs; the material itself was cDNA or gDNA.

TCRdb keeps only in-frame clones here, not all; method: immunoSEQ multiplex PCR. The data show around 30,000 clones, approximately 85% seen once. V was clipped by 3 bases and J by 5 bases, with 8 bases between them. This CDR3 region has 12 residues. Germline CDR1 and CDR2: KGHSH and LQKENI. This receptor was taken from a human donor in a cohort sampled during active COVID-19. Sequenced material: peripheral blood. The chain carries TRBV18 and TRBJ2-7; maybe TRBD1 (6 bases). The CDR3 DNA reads TGTGCCAGCTCACCCGACAGGAACGAGCAGTACTTC. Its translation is CASSPDRNEQYF.